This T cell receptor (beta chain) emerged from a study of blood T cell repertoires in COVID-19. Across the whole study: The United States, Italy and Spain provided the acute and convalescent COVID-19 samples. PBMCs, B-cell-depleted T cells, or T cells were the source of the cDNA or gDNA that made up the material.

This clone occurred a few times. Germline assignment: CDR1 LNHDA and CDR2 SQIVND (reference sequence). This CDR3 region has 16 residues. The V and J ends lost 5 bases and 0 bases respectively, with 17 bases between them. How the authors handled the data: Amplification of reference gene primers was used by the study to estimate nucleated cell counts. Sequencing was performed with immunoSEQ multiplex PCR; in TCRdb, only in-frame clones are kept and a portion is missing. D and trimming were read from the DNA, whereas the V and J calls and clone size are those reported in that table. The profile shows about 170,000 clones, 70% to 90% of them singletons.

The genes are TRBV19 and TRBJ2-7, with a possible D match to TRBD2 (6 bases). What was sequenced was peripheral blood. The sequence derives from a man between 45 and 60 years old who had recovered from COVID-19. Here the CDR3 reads CASSAGTSFFSYEQYF. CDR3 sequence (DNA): TGTGCCAGTAGTGCGGGGACCTCTTTTTTCTCCTACGAGCAGTACTTC.